This TCR beta chain was identified in a study of blood T cell repertoires in COVID-19. The method was immunoSEQ multiplex PCR; TCRdb's version includes in-frame clones alone and lacks a portion of them. The sample consists of more than 95,000 clones, roughly 83% of them appearing once. The CDR3 covers 14 residues. CDR1 and CDR2 (germline): MNHEY, SVGAGI. The junction had 7 bases not matched to a gene; V was cut back by 7 bases and J by 4 bases. Specimen: peripheral blood. V is TRBV6-5 and J is TRBJ1-1, with TRBD1 identical over 9 bases. The receptor was isolated from a man aged 25 to 40 with acute or convalescent COVID-19. CDR3 sequence reads: CASTRGQGSTEAFF. CDR3 DNA: TGTGCCAGCACGAGAGGACAGGGGAGCACTGAAGCTTTCTTT.